This T cell receptor beta chain was sequenced for a study of OX40 agonist ivuxolimab in advanced cancers. Background on the whole study: Ivuxolimab was a fully human IgG2 agonistic monoclonal antibody targeting the costimulatory receptor OX40 (CD134). Intravenous ivuxolimab was administered to patients every 2 weeks at six dose levels: 0.01, 0.1, 0.3, 1.5, 3 and 10 mg/kg. Of the roughly 54 dose-escalation patients, hepatocellular carcinoma was present in about 20, melanoma in approximately 15, renal cell carcinoma in 9 and head and neck cancer in 9. A male proportion of around 83% and a mean age of approximately 60 years, ranging from 23 to 79, were recorded for the dose-escalation cohort. Patients were allowed to have had prior anti-PD-1, anti-PD-L1 or anti-CTLA-4 therapy, and approximately 37% of the dose-escalation patients had been treated with checkpoint inhibitors. Three dose-escalation patients achieved partial responses, one with hepatocellular carcinoma and two with cutaneous melanoma. The point of sequencing TCRbeta in the periphery was to test whether ivuxolimab changed TCR sequence diversity and drove clonal T-cell expansion. The monotherapy dose-escalation portion (N ≈ 55 patients) of the phase I ivuxolimab trial is reported in the paper.

Broader findings and caveats from the paper: Which antigens the clonally expanded peripheral T cells were specific for was not determined. Clonal expansion of both CD4+ and CD8+ blood T cells was observed from baseline to week 6 at doses 0.1 to 3.0 mg/kg. In the 0.1-3.0 mg/kg groups, partial responders were among the patients with the lowest normalized peripheral clonal expansion, particularly in CD8+ T cells. Low levels of normalized T-cell clonal expansion were also seen in some nonresponding patients. On average, CD8+ T cells showed more expanded clones than CD4+ T cells after ivuxolimab.

Via the germline V gene, CDR1 is SGHTA and CDR2 FQGTGA. The CDR3 covers 15 residues, taking in both the cysteine and the phenylalanine. The retained sequence is limited to the CDR3, 45 bases, with the frame set at the first base. Trimming takes 5 bases off V and 0 bases off J; junction bases not matched to a gene: 3. The trial excluded patients who had a history of autoimmune disease or who were on systemic immunosuppression. In every dose cohort, peripheral blood was drawn for TCR sequencing at baseline, cycle 4 day 1, and cycle 7 day 1. The samples were taken from a phase I, first-in-human, multicenter, open-label dose-escalation trial of ivuxolimab. Adults with locally advanced or metastatic melanoma, renal cell, hepatocellular, or head and neck squamous cell carcinoma were enrolled in the trial. Before TCR sequencing, CD4+ T cells and CD8+ T cells were sorted from peripheral blood as separate populations.

Genomic DNA was isolated from the sorted cells so that the TCRbeta CDR3 region could be sequenced. The immunoSEQ Assay was used to sequence the TCRbeta CDR3 regions. As stored in TCRdb, this immuneACCESS dataset retains in-frame rearrangements with V and J assigned. A fraction of the clones does not appear; measured against another copy, unresolved V genes explain less than half of the discrepancy, and the remainder lacks a known reason. The sample table contains 70,000 or so clones; only one count was recorded for about 90% of them. Approximately 1.3% of the sample lies in the top ten. With regard to this clone: No antigen is known for it. Within one base of it there is no much larger clone, and no base qualities were kept.

This TCR came from an adult with an advanced solid tumor such as melanoma, head and neck, liver or kidney cancer. The material sequenced was CD4+ or CD8+ T cells sorted from blood, taken in a trial of the OX40 agonist ivuxolimab. This sequence uses TRBV7-3 and TRBJ2-7, and 11 junctional nucleotides match TRBD2. The nucleotide sequence is TGTGCCAGCAGCATTAGCGGGGGGGCCTCCTACGAGCAGTACTTC. Translation gives CASSISGGASYEQYF.